Listed here are 25 T cell receptor beta chains from one sample, sequenced in a study of response to subunit inactivated influenza vaccine (dated by TCRdb to the late 2010s). The library was generated by RT-PCR. The listed sequencing device is Illumina HiSeq 2500. The raw public data were reprocessed by TCRdb itself: fastp quality trimming at Q25, MiXCR clonotype calling, in-frame beta chains only. Entries are consolidated by CDR3 protein sequence, retaining the most common genes and DNA. For this sample the table gives fewer than 650,000 distinct CDR3 sequences, of which about an eighth were detected only once. The ten largest clones capture about an eighth of the sample. Reading the label with the study, this specimen's time point is: around 45 days after influenza vaccine administration. Sample: PBMCs from blood, taken roughly 47 days after vaccination. The receptor set was obtained from a man aged 50 to 60 who received an inactivated influenza vaccine. Donor details come from another sample of the same person, matched by shared clones.

This clonotype has at least ten counts. V gene TRBV27 combines with J gene TRBJ2-1; 10 nucleotides align to TRBD1. V shed 4 bases and J 7 bases; nucleotides not matched to a gene: 7. This CDR3 has 15 amino acids. Germline V gene lookup returns CDR1 MNHEY and CDR2 SMNVEV (reference sequence). For the CDR3, the DNA is TGTGCCAGCAGTTCCCGACAGGGGGCGCGTAATGAGCAGTTCTTC. Amino acid sequence: CASSSRQGARNEQFF.

Concerning this clonotype itself: A much larger clone lies a single base off, so this may be a read error. The rearrangement uses TRBV3-1 and TRBJ2-3; the D is unclear. The CDR3 runs 13 residues. Germline V lookup: CDR1 LGHDT, CDR2 YNNKEL (reference sequence). The CDR3 loop reads CASNQNPHGTQYF. The CDR3 DNA follows: TGTGCCAGCAACCAAAACCCTCATGGTACGCAGTATTTT.

This clonotype has only a few counts. The rearrangement joins TRBV9 to TRBJ2-1; 9 nucleotides line up with TRBD2. The germline CDR1 and CDR2 sequences are SGDLS and YYNGEE. The CDR3 spans 15 residues. With 0 bases clipped from V and 10 bases from J, the junction kept 8 bases outside the gene matches. CDR3 loop: CASSVEAGGLLEQFF. In DNA form, the CDR3 reads TGTGCCAGCAGCGTAGAGGCGGGAGGGCTTCTAGAGCAGTTCTTC.

The chain joins TRBV7-2 to TRBJ2-7; D is unresolved. Per germline, CDR1 SGHTA and CDR2 FQGNSA. The V end was cut by 4 bases, the J end by 2 bases, with 9 bases between. The CDR3 loop spans 13 amino acids. CDR3 bases: TGTGCCAGCAGCTCCGCAGTTCCCTACGAGCAGTACTTC. This gives the protein CASSSAVPYEQYF.

The chain recombines TRBV29-1 with TRBJ2-7, with a weak D call TRBD1 (6 bases). Looked up from germline, CDR1 is SQVTM and CDR2 is ANQGSEA. The V gene lost 4 bases and the J gene lost 4 bases, with 11 bases spanning the gap. This CDR3 is 12 amino acids long. The CDR3 region is CSVVTQGYEQYF. CDR3 nucleotide sequence: TGCAGCGTTGTCACTCAGGGGTACGAGCAGTACTTC.

A few counts support this clonotype. V and J are TRBV27 and TRBJ2-3; 11 nucleotides line up with TRBD2. The CDR3 totals 18 residues. With V trimmed by 1 base and J by 2 bases, 8 bases remained unmatched. Germline values: CDR1 MNHEY, CDR2 SMNVEV (reference sequence). In nucleotides, the CDR3 is TGTGCCAGCAGTTTATGGGTTATGACTAGCGGGAACACAGATACGCAGTATTTT. Translation: CASSLWVMTSGNTDTQYF.

This clonotype was seen a few times. This chain joins TRBV12-3 or TRBV12-4 and TRBJ2-4; D uncertain. The CDR3 extends over 16 amino acids. V was clipped by 3 bases and J by 0 bases, with 12 bases between them. CDR3 region: CASSFGLSLAKNIQYF. The CDR3, as DNA: TGTGCCAGCAGTTTCGGTTTAAGTCTAGCCAAAAACATTCAGTACTTC.

V usage is TRBV24-1 and J usage is TRBJ2-3; D might be TRBD2 (5 bases). Trimming removed 4 bases at V and 8 bases at J, with 18 bases between. CDR1 is KGHDR and CDR2 is SFDVKD in the germline V gene. This CDR3 is built from 15 residues. In nucleotides, the CDR3 is TGTGCCACCAGTGAGACGGATTCATCTCGGGGTACGCAGTATTTT. Translating it yields CATSETDSSRGTQYF.

This clonotype was observed a few times. The chain employs TRBV12-3 or TRBV12-4 and TRBJ2-7; 7 nucleotides agree with TRBD2. This CDR3 is built from 15 residues. With V trimmed by 9 bases and J by 2 bases, 13 bases remained unmatched. The CDR3 reads CASRPGGRITYEQYF. CDR3 nucleotide sequence: TGTGCCAGTCGCCCGGGGGGTAGGATAACCTACGAGCAGTACTTC.

There are a few counts of this clonotype. This chain links TRBV7-9 with TRBJ2-7; tentatively, D is TRBD1 or TRBD2 (6 bases each). Germline CDR1 reads SEHNR; CDR2 reads FQNEAQ (reference sequence). CDR3 length: 16 amino acids. The ends were cut back, 4 bases at V and 2 bases at J, with 18 bases in the middle. CDR3 amino acids: CASSSEEGTRTYEQYF. CDR3 DNA: TGTGCCAGCAGCTCGGAGGAGGGGACACGGACCTACGAGCAGTACTTC. Together with reference TRBV7-9 and TRBJ2-7, the CDR3 gives the full variable domain: DTGVSQNPRHKITKRGQNVTFRCDPISEHNRLYWYRQTLGQGPEFLTYFQNEAQLEKSRLLSDRFSAERPKGSFSTLEIQRTEQGDSAMYLCASSSEEGTRTYEQYFGPGTRLTVT.

This clonotype has a count of ten or more. The chain links TRBV4-2 to TRBJ1-6; a possible D gene is TRBD1 (6 bases). Germline V gene sequence: CDR1 LGHNA, CDR2 YNFKEQ. The CDR3 has 17 amino acids. The germline V and J ends were trimmed by 0 bases and 1 base, with 10 bases remaining between them. CDR3 loop: CASSQEAGTSYNSPLHF. CDR3 coding DNA: TGTGCCAGCAGCCAAGAGGCCGGGACATCCTATAATTCACCCCTCCACTTT.

J is TRBJ2-1 and V is TRBV7-2; D call uncertain. This CDR3 is 15 amino acids long. V lost 5 bases, J lost 5 bases, and 16 bases lay in between. Germline V lookup: CDR1 SGHTA, CDR2 FQGNSA. The CDR3 nucleotides read TGTGCCAGCAGCCCAGTGGTAGTAGGAAACAATGAGCAGTTCTTC. Protein product: CASSPVVVGNNEQFF.

The chain is built from TRBV11-2 and TRBJ2-1; TRBD2 matches 12 bases. The trim removed 3 bases at V and 1 base at J, leaving 1 base unmatched. Per germline, CDR1 SGHAT and CDR2 FQNNGV. The CDR3 runs 16 residues. DNA of the CDR3: TGTGCCAGCAGCTTGACTAGCGGGAGTTCCTACAATGAGCAGTTCTTC. Translating it yields CASSLTSGSSYNEQFF.

This clonotype has a handful of counts. This chain connects TRBV24-1 to TRBJ2-2; D is uncertain. This CDR3 is built from 14 residues. Trimming left V 3 bases short and J 3 bases short, with 7 bases between. Germline V gene data show CDR1 as KGHDR and CDR2 as SFDVKD. In DNA, the CDR3 is TGTGCCACCAGTGATACGCTCTACACCGGGGAGCTGTTTTTT. Its translation is CATSDTLYTGELFF.

This clonotype appeared a few times. J is TRBJ2-3 and V is TRBV7-2, with 7 bases aligning to TRBD1. CDR3 length equals 14 residues. Germline V lookup: CDR1 SGHTA, CDR2 FQGNSA. V shed 6 bases, J shed 6 bases, and the junction held 9 bases outside the gene matches. This CDR3 is CASRMTGIKDTQYF. For the CDR3, the DNA is TGTGCCAGCAGGATGACAGGGATTAAGGATACGCAGTATTTT. The entire variable domain, with the rest obtained from reference TRBV7-2 and TRBJ2-3, is as follows: GAGVSQSPSNKVTEKGKDVELRCDPISGHTALYWYRQSLGQGLEFLIYFQGNSAPDKSGLPSDRFSAERTGGSVSTLTIQRTQQEDSAVYLCASRMTGIKDTQYFGPGTRLTVL.

This clonotype was seen more than once but under ten times. The CDR3 DNA follows: TGTGCCAGCAGTCCCATCTACCGGGGCTACCAAGAGACCCAGTACTTC. As protein: CASSPIYRGYQETQYF. This sequence joins TRBV28 and TRBJ2-5; D assignment may be TRBD1 or TRBD2 (5 bases each). The CDR3 is 16 amino acids. Between the trimmed V and J ends, which lost 5 bases and 0 bases, there was a span of 16 bases. CDR1 is MDHEN and CDR2 is SYDVKM in the germline V gene.

Only a few counts were recorded for this clonotype. The V call is TRBV7-8, the J call TRBJ1-5; D may be TRBD1 (6 bases). The CDR3 is made up of 16 amino acids. The V gene's germline CDR1 is SGHVS and CDR2 FQNEAQ. Trimming pared 4 bases from V and 0 bases from J, leaving 13 bases between. The CDR3 nucleotides read TGTGCCAGCAGCTACACAGGGTACTTTAGCAATCAGCCCCAGCATTTT. It is translated as CASSYTGYFSNQPQHF.

This rearrangement joins TRBV7-2 to TRBJ2-3; 8 bases fit TRBD1. The germline V gene has CDR1 SGHTA and CDR2 FQGNSA. Trimming cost V 2 bases and J 2 bases; bases outside gene matches: 9. The CDR3 covers 17 residues. Here the CDR3 reads CASSLSPGQGSTDTQYF. The CDR3 region has the DNA TGTGCCAGCAGCTTAAGCCCCGGACAGGGTTCCACAGATACGCAGTATTTT.

This clonotype was seen many times. The rearrangement uses TRBV6-2 or TRBV6-3 and TRBJ2-1; either TRBD1 or TRBD2 may fit D (5 bases each). The CDR3 runs to 11 residues. Germline V gene sequence: CDR1 MNHEY, CDR2 SVGEGT. Trimming took off 6 bases at V and 7 bases at J, with 7 bases between the two ends. CDR3 in amino acids: CASSWGNEQFF. CDR3 DNA sequence: TGTGCCAGCAGCTGGGGGAATGAGCAGTTCTTC.

This clonotype was found many times. The germline gene is not matched at one end of the junction; a read error may be the cause. This chain connects TRBV7-2 to TRBJ2-5, with 8 bases identical to TRBD1. Germline V lookup: CDR1 SGHTA, CDR2 FQGNSA. CDR3 length: 13 residues. The CDR3, as DNA: TGCGCCAGCAGCTTGGACAGGGAAGAGACCCAGTACTTC. Encoded protein: CASSLDREETQYF.

This clonotype has more than one count but fewer than ten. The chain uses TRBV7-8 and TRBJ1-5, with 9 bases fitting TRBD1. The CDR3 is made up of 16 amino acids. V lost 5 bases and J lost 2; bases outside the gene matches: 7. CDR1 and CDR2 (germline): SGHVS, FQNEAQ. The CDR3 bases are TGTGCCAGCAGCCCAATGACAGGGGGGGGCAATCAGCCCCAGCATTTT. It codes for CASSPMTGGGNQPQHF.

There are a few counts of this clonotype. The rearrangement uses TRBV7-2 and TRBJ1-5; 7 nucleotides line up with TRBD1. The CDR3 length is 15 residues. Germline CDR1 is SGHTA and CDR2 is FQGNSA. V shed 4 bases and J 0 bases; nucleotides not matched to a gene: 3. The CDR3 DNA follows: TGTGCCAGCAGCTCGGGACAGCTTAGCAATCAGCCCCAGCATTTT. Translating gives CASSSGQLSNQPQHF.

The chain recombines TRBV4-2 with TRBJ1-3; unclear D gene. V was trimmed by 0 bases and J by 4 bases, leaving 10 bases between them. The germline CDR1 and CDR2 sequences are LGHNA and YNFKEQ. CDR3 length: 15 residues. The CDR3 loop is CASSQEGRPGNTIYF. The CDR3 coding sequence is TGTGCCAGCAGCCAAGAAGGGAGGCCAGGAAACACCATATATTTT.

This chain links TRBV10-3 with TRBJ2-3; D is ambiguous. V was cut by 10 bases and J by 5 bases, with 13 bases left in between. This CDR3 has 12 residues. Looked up from germline, CDR1 is ENHRY and CDR2 is SYGVKD. The CDR3 here is CASSRTRDTQYF. The CDR3 DNA follows: TGTGCCAGCTCCCGGACCAGAGATACGCAGTATTTT.

The V and J genes are TRBV11-2 and TRBJ2-7; D unresolved. CDR3 length: 15 amino acids. CDR1 is SGHAT and CDR2 is FQNNGV in the germline V gene. Trimming removed 5 bases at V and 4 bases at J, with 18 bases between. CDR3 sequence (DNA): TGTGCCAGCAGCCCTAGAGCAAGGAGATCGTACGAGCAGTACTTC. As protein: CASSPRARRSYEQYF.